Listed here are 18 T cell receptor beta chains from one sample, sequenced in a study of cytomegalovirus exposure and HLA in healthy donors (dated by TCRdb to about 2017). Libraries were prepared through the immunoSEQ multiplex PCR assay. For the multiplex PCR, a mixture combining 60 forward primers for TCR Vbeta segments and 13 reverse primers for TCR Jbeta segments was used. TCRdb provides this immuneACCESS table in a form limited to in-frame rearrangements. Some clones are lacking; in checked studies, under half of them reflect an unresolved V gene, and why the rest are absent is not known. Here the sample has about 140,000 clones; over 70% occur a single time. More than 0.75% of the sample rests with the top ten. Sample: PBMCs. All receptors derive from a man aged 18 to 30 in good health and CMV-seronegative.

The chain is built from TRBV5-1 and TRBJ2-7, with D uncertain. Per the germline V gene, CDR1 is SGHRS and CDR2 is YFSETQ. V was cut by 1 base and J by 2 bases, with 19 bases left in between. This CDR3 spans 17 amino acids. The CDR3 sequence: CASSLRSAEVLTYEQYF. The CDR3 region has the DNA TGCGCCAGCAGCTTGAGATCCGCCGAGGTTCTTACCTACGAGCAGTACTTC.

This clone was recorded a few times. The rearrangement joins TRBV18 to TRBJ2-7; TRBD1 agrees at 9 bases. CDR1 and CDR2 from the germline V gene are KGHSH and LQKENI. Trimming removed 3 bases from V and 0 bases from J; junction bases left unmatched: 6. The CDR3 contains 16 residues. CDR3 nucleotides: TGTGCCAGCTCACCTCAGACAGGGGGGGGCTCCTACGAGCAGTACTTC. Its protein product is CASSPQTGGGSYEQYF. Full variable domain (missing parts from reference TRBV18 and TRBJ2-7): NAGVMQNPRHLVRRRGQEARLRCSPMKGHSHVYWYRQLPEEGLKFMVYLQKENIIDESGMPKERFSAEFPKEGPSILRIQQVVRGDSAAYFCASSPQTGGGSYEQYFGPGTRLTVT.

This clone showed up just a few times. The junction departs from germline at one end; a sequencing error may be responsible. The chain is built from TRBV7-7 and TRBJ2-2; D uncertain. The CDR3 extends over 12 amino acids. CDR1 is SSHAT and CDR2 is FNYEAQ in the germline V gene (reference sequence). CDR3: CASTPEAGELFF. For the CDR3, the DNA is TGTGCTAGCACCCCAGAGGCCGGGGAGCTGTTTTTT.

V is TRBV6-5 and J is TRBJ1-3; D gene unclear. This CDR3 region has 15 residues. In germline, CDR1 is MNHEY, CDR2 SVGAGI. V lost 2 bases and J lost 2, with 10 bases in between. CDR3 region: CASSYQTNTGNTIYF. The CDR3 nucleotides read TGTGCCAGCAGTTACCAGACAAATACTGGAAACACCATATATTTT.

This rearrangement joins TRBV5-4 to TRBJ2-3, with D hard to call. There are 13 residues in the CDR3. Germline loops: CDR1 SGHNT, CDR2 YYREEE (reference sequence). V lost 5 bases and J 0 bases, leaving 7 bases between the germline ends. CDR3 amino acids: CASRAPSTDTQYF. The CDR3 nucleotides read TGTGCCAGCAGGGCCCCTAGCACAGATACGCAGTATTTT.

The chain joins TRBV7-2 to TRBJ1-3; TRBD1 matches 7 bases. The CDR3 is 18 residues long. CDR1 and CDR2 (germline): SGHTA, FQGNSA. V lost 4 bases to trimming and J lost 0 bases; unmatched junction nucleotides: 12. CDR3 sequence (DNA): TGTGCCAGCAGCTCGCCCCAGCAGGGGGGTCGCTCTGGAAACACCATATATTTT. Translating gives CASSSPQQGGRSGNTIYF.

J is TRBJ1-2 and V is TRBV27; 9 positions match TRBD1. With V trimmed by 6 bases and J by 8 bases, 13 bases remained unmatched. This CDR3 is built from 15 residues. Germline CDR1 MNHEY, CDR2 SMNVEV (reference sequence). In DNA, the CDR3 is TGTGCCAGCAGCTTTACCGGGACAGGGTCGTTCGGCTACACCTTC. It encodes CASSFTGTGSFGYTF.

V usage is TRBV6-5 and J usage is TRBJ1-3, with no clear D. Per germline, CDR1 MNHEY and CDR2 SVGAGI. CDR3 length equals 15 residues. The V end was cut by 0 bases, the J end by 0 bases, with 6 bases between. CDR3 region: CASSYSRGSGNTIYF. CDR3 in DNA: TGTGCCAGCAGTTACTCGAGAGGCTCTGGAAACACCATATATTTT.

The J gene is TRBJ2-1, the V gene TRBV29-1, with TRBD2 matching 8 bases. The length of the CDR3 is 16 residues. Germline lookup yields CDR1 SQVTM and CDR2 ANQGSEA. Trimming took 5 bases from V and 13 from J; bases not matched to a gene: 22. The chain's CDR3 is CSVSRGGRLGLGGQFF. CDR3 sequence (DNA): TGCAGCGTTTCTCGGGGGGGCCGATTAGGTCTTGGGGGTCAGTTCTTC.

This clone has a handful of counts. The CDR3 DNA reads as TGTGCCAGCAGCCAAGAACCAGCGGGGGAGTCCTACGAGCAGTACTTC. Translated: CASSQEPAGESYEQYF. The rearrangement links TRBV5-4 to TRBJ2-7; 8 bases line up with TRBD2. The CDR3 runs 16 residues. Per the germline V gene, CDR1 is SGHNT and CDR2 is YYREEE (reference sequence). Trimming at V came to 4 bases and at J to 1 base, leaving 10 bases not matched to a gene.

The chain is built from TRBV7-2 and TRBJ2-6; D remains unclear. V lost 0 bases, J lost 2 bases, and 5 bases lay in between. The CDR3 sequence is 15 residues long. Per germline, CDR1 SGHTA and CDR2 FQGNSA. CDR3 nucleotide sequence: TGTGCCAGCAGCTTAGCACAGCCTGGGGCCAACGTCCTGACTTTC. Residues: CASSLAQPGANVLTF.

This rearrangement joins TRBV10-3 to TRBJ1-4, with D maybe TRBD1 (5 bases). This CDR3 comprises 13 residues. V gave up 8 bases and J gave up 8 bases, with 15 bases separating them. Germline lookup yields CDR1 ENHRY and CDR2 SYGVKD. CDR3 nucleotide sequence: TGTGCCATCCAGCGGGACCCGAAGGAAAAACTGTTTTTT. Its translation is CAIQRDPKEKLFF.

The V gene is TRBV7-2, the J gene TRBJ2-1; TRBD2 might be the D (6 bases). The CDR3 extends over 14 amino acids. Trimming removed 5 bases at V and 5 bases at J, with 13 bases between. CDR1 is SGHTA, CDR2 FQGNSA, per germline. The CDR3 reads CASSLLGLNNEQFF. CDR3 in DNA: TGTGCCAGCAGCCTATTGGGACTTAACAATGAGCAGTTCTTC.

This chain links TRBV19 with TRBJ2-1, with TRBD2 identical over 9 bases. Germline V gene lookup returns CDR1 LNHDA and CDR2 SQIVND (reference sequence). The CDR3 contains 18 residues. With V trimmed by 4 bases and J by 0 bases, 10 bases remained unmatched. The CDR3 region has the DNA TGTGCCAGTAGTAATTGGCGGAGAGCGGGGGGCTCCTACAATGAGCAGTTCTTC. Its protein is CASSNWRRAGGSYNEQFF.

The V and J genes are TRBV29-1 and TRBJ1-1, with 7 positions matching TRBD1. The ends lost 6 bases at V and 9 bases at J; junction bases unmatched: 7. CDR3 length: 11 residues. Germline V gene sequence: CDR1 SQVTM, CDR2 ANQGSEA. DNA for the CDR3: TGCAGCGTGCCCGGGACAGTAAAAGCTTTCTTT. Its protein product is CSVPGTVKAFF.

This clone was seen once. The V gene is TRBV11-2, the J gene TRBJ2-1, with D possibly being TRBD1 (5 bases). The CDR3 is made up of 14 amino acids. V lost 5 bases and J 8 bases, leaving 16 bases between the germline ends. CDR1 is SGHAT and CDR2 is FQNNGV in the germline V gene. As DNA, the CDR3 is TGTGCCAGCAGCCCCCAGGTAGCAGGGTATGAGCAGTTCTTC. Its protein is CASSPQVAGYEQFF.

The chain links TRBV5-1 to TRBJ1-1; no clear D. Trimming took off 5 bases at V and 1 base at J, with 15 bases between the two ends. CDR1 is SGHRS, CDR2 YFSETQ, per germline. This CDR3 has 15 amino acids. The CDR3 protein is CASRGSAGSNTEAFF. Written as DNA, the CDR3 is TGCGCCAGCAGAGGTTCGGCCGGGTCGAACACTGAAGCTTTCTTT.

The chain uses TRBV5-1 and TRBJ1-2, with D possibly matching TRBD1 (6 bases). The CDR3 runs 14 residues. The germline V gene encodes CDR1 SGHRS and CDR2 YFSETQ. V was clipped by 3 bases and J by 1 base, with 10 bases between them. This CDR3 is CASSSGQNNYGYTF. As DNA, the CDR3 is TGCGCCAGCAGCTCCGGACAGAATAACTATGGCTACACCTTC.